This T cell receptor (beta chain) came from a study of cytomegalovirus exposure and HLA in healthy donors. Turning to the study itself: The 120 million or so unique TCR beta sequences, from about 190 million T cells, were found by an earlier analysis.

Whole-study findings and limits: Apparent HLA restriction characterized most CMV-associated TCR beta chains in a later analysis.

Comments on this clone: Its antigen is unknown.

Trimming left V 6 bases short and J 4 bases short, with 15 bases between. CDR1 and CDR2 (germline): MNHEY, SVGAGI. There are 14 residues in the CDR3. The PCR contained 60 Vbeta and 13 Jbeta primers. The table came from immunoSEQ multiplex PCR; TCRdb's copy has only in-frame clones and leaves some out. Among about 130,000 clones listed, more than 65% were seen once. Donors in the study were healthy people who gave bone marrow. The sample taken for sequencing was PBMCs. This receptor was obtained from a male donor in good health and CMV-seropositive. This sequence joins TRBV6-5 and TRBJ1-2; tentative D call: TRBD1 (6 bases). The CDR3 DNA reads as TGTGCCAGCAGACTAACCCGGGACACCTATGGCTACACCTTC. This gives the protein CASRLTRDTYGYTF.